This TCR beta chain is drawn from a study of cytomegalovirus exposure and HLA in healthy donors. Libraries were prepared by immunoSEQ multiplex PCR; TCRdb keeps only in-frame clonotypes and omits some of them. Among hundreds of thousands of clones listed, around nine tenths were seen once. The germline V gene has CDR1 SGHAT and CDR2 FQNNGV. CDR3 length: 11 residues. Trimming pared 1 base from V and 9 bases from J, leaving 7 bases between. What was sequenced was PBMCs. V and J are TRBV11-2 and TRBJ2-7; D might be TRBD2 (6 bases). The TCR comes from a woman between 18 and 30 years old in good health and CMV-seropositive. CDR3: CASSLGGGQYF. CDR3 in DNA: TGTGCCAGCAGCTTAGGGGGAGGGCAGTACTTC.